Included here is one T cell receptor (beta chain) sequence, with context. Antigen specificity is unknown. The sample belongs to a study of tumor and adjacent non-tumor tissue in lung cancer. Background on the study: The cohort had 12 adenocarcinoma, 2 squamous cell and 1 small cell patients. The patients, roughly eleven men and four to six women, were about 31 to 85 with stage I to III disease. Study-wide results and caveats: Patients with more diverse tumor TCRs had worse survival. TCR diversity was significantly greater in tumor than normal lung tissue.

A modified ARM-PCR protocol with three rounds of nested PCR amplified TCRbeta. TCRdb redid the calling of the multiplex PCR reads with MiXCR, one entry per CDR3 protein. Counted here are 120,000 or so distinct CDR3 sequences, roughly 84% occurring once; the ten biggest clones make up about 23%. The template was RNA from unsorted bulk tissue. The clonotype comes from a man aged 70-80 years with non-small cell lung cancer. Sequenced input: lung tumor tissue.

CDR3 amino acids: CSVLQNGTYGYTF. As DNA, the CDR3 is TGCAGCGTTCTCCAGAATGGAACCTATGGCTACACCTTC. This sequence joins TRBV29-1 and TRBJ1-2; D is unclear. Germline lookup yields CDR1 SQVTM and CDR2 ANQGSEA. Between the trimmed V and J ends, which lost 5 bases and 4 bases, there was a span of 14 bases. The CDR3 covers 13 residues.